This TCR beta chain appears in the sequencing data of a study of Ad26.COV2.S vaccination and SARS-CoV-2 variants. This clone was counted a single time. Antigen: not known. The protocol was immunoSEQ multiplex PCR, while the TCRdb copy is restricted to in-frame clones and leaves out a portion. The table shows about 320,000 clones, with around 81% occurring only once. Study-level points and caveats: Overall T cell responses may have been underestimated by the analyses of TCR breadth and depth. Vaccinees and placebo recipients showed similar non-spike TCR breadth.

The treatment is: some 20 received Ad26.COV2.S at low or high dose, single or two shots; roughly five received placebo; per-sample allocation not given. Day 63 after the first injection of vaccine or placebo was the sampling time. This TCR was sampled from a person aged 18-60 years who received the Ad26.COV2.S COVID-19 vaccine or a placebo. This material consisted of peripheral blood, taken in a trial of Ad26.COV2.S vaccine versus placebo.

The CDR3 protein is CASSLDRTAGYGYTF. The DNA of the CDR3 is TGTGCCAGCAGCTTGGATAGGACAGCGGGCTATGGCTACACCTTC. The chain combines TRBV5-4 with TRBJ1-2, with a tentative D call TRBD1 (6 bases). V was trimmed by 0 bases and J by 4 bases, leaving 13 bases between them. The length of the CDR3 is 15 residues. Looked up from germline, CDR1 is SGHNT and CDR2 is YYREEE (reference sequence). The full variable domain, its missing parts supplied by reference TRBV5-4 and TRBJ1-2, is ETGVTQSPTHLIKTRGQQVTLRCSSQSGHNTVSWYQQALGQGPQFIFQYYREEENGRGNFPPRFSGLQFPNYSSELNVNALELDDSALYLCASSLDRTAGYGYTFGSGTRLTVV.